This TCR beta chain was observed in a study of shared clonotypes between healthy human individuals. The CDR3 has 14 residues. Germline CDR1 reads MNHEY; CDR2 reads SMNVEV (reference sequence). Trimming pared 2 bases from V and 8 bases from J, leaving 10 bases between. There are a few counts of this clone. Clones were sequenced by immunoSEQ multiplex PCR, and TCRdb holds only the in-frame ones, with some missing. The sample records roughly 2 million clones, 95% being singletons. The chain links TRBV27 to TRBJ1-6, with D possibly matching TRBD1 (6 bases). The TCR sequence derives from a man aged 18 to 29 in good health. The sequencing input was naive CD4+ T cells sorted from blood. Specified subset: CD45RA+ positively selected. This CDR3 reads CASSLDWGHSPLHF. As DNA, the CDR3 is TGTGCCAGCAGTTTAGATTGGGGGCATTCACCCCTCCACTTT.